The entry that follows covers one TCR beta chain sequence. This sample is drawn from a study of blood T cell repertoires in COVID-19. The protocol was immunoSEQ multiplex PCR, while the TCRdb copy is restricted to in-frame clones and leaves out a portion. The sample has around 360,000 clones; around 87% are singletons. The V end was cut by 0 bases, the J end by 3 bases, with 9 bases between. Germline V lookup: CDR1 SGHRS, CDR2 YFSETQ. There are 15 residues in the CDR3. Participants spanned ages about 18 to 95 years and resided in 20 to 30 US areas. The TCR was taken from a man in his forties in a cohort exposed to, infected with or recovered from COVID-19 (not recorded which). This chain uses TRBV5-1 with TRBJ1-4; perhaps TRBD1 as D (6 bases). Sequenced: PBMCs or T cells enriched from blood (not recorded which). The CDR3 DNA reads as TGCGCCAGCAGCTTGGGGGCAGGGGCTAATGAAAAACTGTTTTTT. Its translation is CASSLGAGANEKLFF.